Below are 12 T cell receptor beta chains sequenced from a single sample in a study of cytotoxic CD8 clonotypes in ibrutinib-treated CLL. Repertoires were generated with immunoSEQ multiplex PCR, while TCRdb's copy carries only in-frame clones and drops some. The sample contains around 33,000 clones, about half of which appear only once. The input for sequencing was PBMCs, taken before ibrutinib treatment. These TCRs come from a human donor with chronic lymphocytic leukemia.

This clone was counted between two and nine times. V is TRBV5-6 and J is TRBJ1-2, with 11 bases matching TRBD1. V shed 5 bases and J 5 bases; nucleotides not matched to a gene: 5. This CDR3 region has 14 residues. Per the germline V gene, CDR1 is SGHDT and CDR2 is YYEEEE. The DNA for the CDR3 is TGTGCCAGCAGATCCGGACAGGGGGCATATGGCTACACCTTC. It encodes CASRSGQGAYGYTF.

This chain joins TRBV7-2 and TRBJ1-1; 7 positions match TRBD1. The V and J ends lost 5 bases and 1 base, in that order; junction bases with no gene match: 4. Looked up from germline, CDR1 is SGHTA and CDR2 is FQGNSA. The length of the CDR3 is 14 residues. CDR3 residues: CASSTTGANTEAFF. The CDR3 DNA reads as TGTGCCAGCAGCACCACAGGGGCGAACACTGAAGCTTTCTTT. Using reference TRBV7-2 and TRBJ1-1 for the parts outside the CDR3, the full variable domain is GAGVSQSPSNKVTEKGKDVELRCDPISGHTALYWYRQSLGQGLEFLIYFQGNSAPDKSGLPSDRFSAERTGGSVSTLTIQRTQQEDSAVYLCASSTTGANTEAFFGQGTRLTVV.

This rearrangement joins TRBV7-6 to TRBJ2-7, with 12 bases identical to TRBD2. Germline assignment: CDR1 SGHVS and CDR2 FNYEAQ. The CDR3 runs to 16 residues. V trimming: 5 bases; J trimming: 4 bases; junction bases outside the gene matches: 9. The CDR3 loop reads CASSLRLAGAQYEQYF. DNA for the CDR3: TGTGCCAGCAGCCTCAGACTAGCGGGGGCTCAATACGAGCAGTACTTC.

This chain connects TRBV7-9 to TRBJ1-5; D is unclear. Germline CDR1 reads SEHNR; CDR2 reads FQNEAQ (reference sequence). V lost 4 bases, J lost 5 bases, and 6 bases lay in between. The CDR3 consists of 12 residues. CDR3 sequence: CASSSVDQPQHF. The CDR3 bases are TGTGCCAGCAGCTCGGTGGATCAGCCCCAGCATTTT.

This clone was counted a few times. The CDR3 nucleotides are TGTGCCAGCACAGGCTTGGGGAGCAATCAGCCCCAGCATTTT. This translates into CASTGLGSNQPQHF. This chain uses TRBV2 with TRBJ1-5; D unresolved. CDR1 and CDR2 (germline): SNHLY, FYNNEI. The CDR3 runs 14 residues. V was trimmed by 7 bases and J by 1 base, leaving 11 bases between them.

V is TRBV4-2 and J is TRBJ2-2; 13 bases map to TRBD2. From germline, CDR1 is LGHNA and CDR2 YNFKEQ. J lost 4 bases, V lost 4 bases, and 9 bases had no gene match. This CDR3 is built from 18 residues. DNA of the CDR3: TGTGCCAGCAGCCTTAGACTAGCGGGGGGTATTGGCACCGGGGAGCTGTTTTTT. This translates into CASSLRLAGGIGTGELFF.

The table lists this clone with many counts. V is TRBV5-1 and J is TRBJ2-7; 9 bases align to TRBD1. Germline trimming cut 0 bases from V and 5 bases from J; bases unmatched to any gene: 3. Germline CDR1 reads SGHRS; CDR2 reads YFSETQ. CDR3 length: 14 amino acids. CDR3: CASSLDGTGNEQYF. The CDR3 DNA reads TGCGCCAGCAGCTTGGACGGGACAGGGAACGAGCAGTACTTC.

This clone was picked up one time. The gene calls are TRBV5-1 and TRBJ2-2; D possibly uses TRBD1 or TRBD2 (5 bases each). V was cut by 4 bases and J by 7 bases, with 17 bases left in between. CDR1 and CDR2 from the germline V gene are SGHRS and YFSETQ. The CDR3 is 15 amino acids. The CDR3 reads CASSLRPGAYGELFF. The CDR3 DNA sequence: TGCGCCAGCAGCCTTAGGCCCGGGGCCTACGGGGAGCTGTTTTTT.

This clone was detected only a few times. The V call is TRBV19, the J call TRBJ1-4; TRBD1 is a possible D gene (5 bases). The length of the CDR3 is 15 residues. V was pared by 4 bases and J by 8 bases, with 17 bases between. CDR1 LNHDA and CDR2 SQIVND come from the germline V gene (reference sequence). The CDR3 DNA follows: TGTGCCAGTAGTACCGGGACCACCACATGGGAAAAACTGTTTTTT. Protein product: CASSTGTTTWEKLFF.

This clone has just a few counts. The V call is TRBV5-4, the J call TRBJ2-5; tentative D call: TRBD2 (7 bases). CDR3 size: 15 residues. V lost 6 bases and J 4 bases, leaving 19 bases between the germline ends. Germline CDR1 reads SGHNT; CDR2 reads YYREEE (reference sequence). The CDR3 is CASNRPGGGGETQYF. The CDR3, as DNA: TGTGCCAGCAACCGCCCGGGGGGAGGGGGAGAGACCCAGTACTTC. The whole variable domain, remainder taken from reference TRBV5-4 and TRBJ2-5, is ETGVTQSPTHLIKTRGQQVTLRCSSQSGHNTVSWYQQALGQGPQFIFQYYREEENGRGNFPPRFSGLQFPNYSSELNVNALELDDSALYLCASNRPGGGGETQYFGPGTRLLVL.

The chain couples TRBV18 to TRBJ1-4; D is perhaps TRBD1 (5 bases). V was trimmed by 5 bases and J by 2 bases, leaving 9 bases between them. The V gene's germline CDR1 is KGHSH and CDR2 LQKENI. This CDR3 has 14 amino acids. The CDR3 DNA sequence: TGTGCCAGCTCAGAAGGGGTTACTAATGAAAAACTGTTTTTT. Its translation: CASSEGVTNEKLFF.

This sequence joins TRBV19 and TRBJ1-6, with D possibly being TRBD1 (5 bases). V gave up 5 bases and J gave up 4 bases, with 15 bases separating them. CDR1 and CDR2 (germline): LNHDA, SQIVND (reference sequence). CDR3 length: 16 amino acids. The DNA of the CDR3 is TGTGCCAGTAGTTTCCGGGACGGATCATATAATTCACCCCTCCACTTT. This codes for CASSFRDGSYNSPLHF.